The source of this TCR beta chain is a study of T cells in Graves' hyperthyroidism and ophthalmopathy. Study results and caveats: A median about 6.2 months before onset, the model predicted ophthalmopathy. Most thyroid clonotypes expanded above 0.001 were also detected in blood.

Amplified TCR beta CDR3 regions came from RNA transcripts. TCR CDR3 regions were first amplified by RT-PCR with HTBI primers. TCRdb used MiXCR to reprocess the multiplex PCR reads, holding one entry per CDR3 protein. The data contain 450,000 to 700,000 distinct CDR3 sequences, 40% to 55% of them singletons. In germline, CDR1 is LNHDA, CDR2 SQIVND (reference sequence). This CDR3 is 14 amino acids long. The ends were cut back, 3 bases at V and 4 bases at J, with 7 bases in the middle. Based on clinical symptoms, serum thyroxine and TRAb, thyroid ultrasound and orbital computed tomography, diagnoses were reached. To note about this clonotype: The antigen is undetermined.

The V and J genes are TRBV19 and TRBJ2-6; D is ambiguous. This clonotype was sampled from a woman under 30 with Graves' hyperthyroidism. Material: peripheral blood or thyroid tissue (not recorded which). In DNA, the CDR3 is TGTGCCAGTAGTATCGGCCAGGGGGCCAACGTCCTGACTTTC. It translates to CASSIGQGANVLTF.